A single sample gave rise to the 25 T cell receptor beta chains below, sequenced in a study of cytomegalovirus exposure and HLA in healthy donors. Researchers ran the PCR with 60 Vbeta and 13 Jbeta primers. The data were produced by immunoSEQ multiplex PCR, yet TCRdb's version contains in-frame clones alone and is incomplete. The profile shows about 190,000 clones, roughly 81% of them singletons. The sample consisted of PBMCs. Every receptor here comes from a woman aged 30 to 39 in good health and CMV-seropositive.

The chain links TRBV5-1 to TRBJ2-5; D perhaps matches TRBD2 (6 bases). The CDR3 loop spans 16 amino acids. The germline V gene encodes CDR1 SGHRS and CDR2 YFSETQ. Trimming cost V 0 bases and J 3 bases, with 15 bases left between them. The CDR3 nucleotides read TGCGCCAGCAGCTTGGTGGACTCGAAGCGGGAAGAGACCCAGTACTTC. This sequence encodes CASSLVDSKREETQYF.

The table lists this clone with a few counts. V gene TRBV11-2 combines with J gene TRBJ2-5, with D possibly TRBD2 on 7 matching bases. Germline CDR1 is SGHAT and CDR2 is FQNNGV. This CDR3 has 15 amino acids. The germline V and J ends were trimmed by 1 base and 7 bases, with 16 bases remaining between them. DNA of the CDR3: TGTGCCAGCAGCTTAGTCAGCGGGACATCACGGACCCAGTACTTC. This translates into CASSLVSGTSRTQYF.

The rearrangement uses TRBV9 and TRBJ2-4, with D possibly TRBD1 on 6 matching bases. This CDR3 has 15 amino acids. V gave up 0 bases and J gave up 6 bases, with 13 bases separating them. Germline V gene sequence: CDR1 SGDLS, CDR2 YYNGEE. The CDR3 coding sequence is TGTGCCAGCAGCGTAGACGAGGGGGAAGGAAACATTCAGTACTTC. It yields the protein CASSVDEGEGNIQYF.

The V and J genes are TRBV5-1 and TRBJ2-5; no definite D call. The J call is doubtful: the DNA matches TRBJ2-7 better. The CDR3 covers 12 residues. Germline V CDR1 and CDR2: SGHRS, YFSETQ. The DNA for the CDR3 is TGCGCCAGCAGCGTTCCGTGCCGCGAGCAGTACTTC. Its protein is CASSVPCREQYF.

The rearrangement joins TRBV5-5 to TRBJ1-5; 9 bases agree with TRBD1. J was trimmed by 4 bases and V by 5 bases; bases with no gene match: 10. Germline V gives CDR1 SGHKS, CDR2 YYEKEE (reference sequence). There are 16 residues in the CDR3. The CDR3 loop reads CASSPSSGQGNQPQHF. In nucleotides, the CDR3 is TGTGCCAGCAGTCCCAGCTCAGGACAGGGGAATCAGCCCCAGCATTTT.

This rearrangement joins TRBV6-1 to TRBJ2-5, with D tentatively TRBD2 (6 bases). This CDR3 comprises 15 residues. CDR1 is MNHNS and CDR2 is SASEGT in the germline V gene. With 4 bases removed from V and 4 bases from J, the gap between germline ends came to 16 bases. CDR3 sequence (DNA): TGTGCCAGCAGTGTTAGGGCTCGGGGGAGAGAGACCCAGTACTTC. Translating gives CASSVRARGRETQYF.

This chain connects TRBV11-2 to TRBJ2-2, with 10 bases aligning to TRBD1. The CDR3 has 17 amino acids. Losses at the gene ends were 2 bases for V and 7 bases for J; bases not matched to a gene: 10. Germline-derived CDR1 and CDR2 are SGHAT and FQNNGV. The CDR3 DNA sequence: TGTGCCAGCAGCTTAATCGGACAGGGGGTTAAGAGCGGGGAGCTGTTTTTT. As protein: CASSLIGQGVKSGELFF.

As DNA, the CDR3 is TGTGCCAGCAGTGGGGGACAGGGGTTCAATCAGCCCCAGCATTTT. It is translated as CASSGGQGFNQPQHF. The gene calls are TRBV28 and TRBJ1-5; TRBD1 matches 10 bases. CDR1 is MDHEN, CDR2 SYDVKM, per germline. The trim removed 5 bases at V and 3 bases at J, leaving 4 bases unmatched. The CDR3 extends over 15 amino acids.

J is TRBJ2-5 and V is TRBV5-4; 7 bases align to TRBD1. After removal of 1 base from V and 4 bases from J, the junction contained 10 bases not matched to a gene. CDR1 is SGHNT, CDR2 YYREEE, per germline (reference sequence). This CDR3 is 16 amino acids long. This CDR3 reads CASSLRSRQGVETQYF. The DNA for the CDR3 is TGTGCCAGCAGCTTGAGATCCAGACAGGGTGTAGAGACCCAGTACTTC.

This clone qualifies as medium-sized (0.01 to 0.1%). CDR3 sequence reads: CASSLGAGNYEQYF. The CDR3 nucleotides are TGTGCCAGCAGCTTGGGGGCGGGCAACTACGAGCAGTACTTC. The rearrangement links TRBV5-6 to TRBJ2-7, with D perhaps matching TRBD2 (5 bases). V was cut by 0 bases and J by 3 bases, with 10 bases left in between. CDR3 size: 14 residues. Germline V lookup: CDR1 SGHDT, CDR2 YYEEEE.

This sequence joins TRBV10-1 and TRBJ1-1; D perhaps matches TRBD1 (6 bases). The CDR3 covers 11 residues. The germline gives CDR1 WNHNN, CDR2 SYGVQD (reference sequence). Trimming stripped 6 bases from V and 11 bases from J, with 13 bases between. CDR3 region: CASRGTGYAFF. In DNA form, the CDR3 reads TGCGCCAGCAGGGGAACAGGGTATGCTTTCTTT.

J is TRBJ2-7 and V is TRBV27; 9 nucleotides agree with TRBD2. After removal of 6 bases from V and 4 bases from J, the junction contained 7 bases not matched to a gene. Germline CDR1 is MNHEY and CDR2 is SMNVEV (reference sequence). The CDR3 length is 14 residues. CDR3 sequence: CASRGVAGAYEQYF. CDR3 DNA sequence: TGTGCCAGCAGAGGAGTAGCGGGAGCATACGAGCAGTACTTC.

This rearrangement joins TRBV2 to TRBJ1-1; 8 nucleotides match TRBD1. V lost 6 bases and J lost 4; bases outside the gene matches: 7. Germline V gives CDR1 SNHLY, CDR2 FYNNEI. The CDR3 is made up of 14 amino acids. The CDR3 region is CASRRTGLSTEAFF. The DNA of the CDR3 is TGTGCCAGCAGGAGGACAGGGCTGTCCACTGAAGCTTTCTTT.

In DNA form, the CDR3 reads TGTGCCAGCAGTTTACCCAAACGACAGGGTTCGAGGCAGTATTTT. Residues: CASSLPKRQGSRQYF. The V gene is TRBV27, the J gene TRBJ2-3; 7 bases line up with TRBD1. CDR1 MNHEY and CDR2 SMNVEV come from the germline V gene (reference sequence). This CDR3 is 15 amino acids long. With 2 bases clipped from V and 11 bases from J, the junction kept 13 bases outside the gene matches.

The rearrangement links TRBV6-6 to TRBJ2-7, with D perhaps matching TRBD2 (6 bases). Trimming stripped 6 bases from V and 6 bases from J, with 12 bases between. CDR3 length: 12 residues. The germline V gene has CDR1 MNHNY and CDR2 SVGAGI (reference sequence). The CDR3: CASSLASAEQYF. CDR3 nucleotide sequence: TGTGCCAGCAGCCTAGCTAGCGCCGAGCAGTACTTC.

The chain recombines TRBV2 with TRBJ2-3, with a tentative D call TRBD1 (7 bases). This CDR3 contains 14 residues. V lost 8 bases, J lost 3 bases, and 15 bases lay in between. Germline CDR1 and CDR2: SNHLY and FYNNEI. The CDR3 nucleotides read TGTGCCAGCGGTCGGGCAGGGGGGACAGATACGCAGTATTTT. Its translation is CASGRAGGTDTQYF.

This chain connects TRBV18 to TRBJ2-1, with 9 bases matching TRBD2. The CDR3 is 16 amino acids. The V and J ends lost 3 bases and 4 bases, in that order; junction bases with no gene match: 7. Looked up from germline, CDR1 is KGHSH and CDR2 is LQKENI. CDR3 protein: CASSPEAGGLYNEQFF. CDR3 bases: TGTGCCAGCTCACCGGAAGCGGGAGGTCTTTACAATGAGCAGTTCTTC.

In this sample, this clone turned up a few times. The CDR3 loop is CASSEDSSSYNSPLHF. CDR3 nucleotide sequence: TGTGCCAGCAGTGAAGACAGTAGCTCCTATAATTCACCCCTCCACTTT. The V call is TRBV2, the J call TRBJ1-6; D unclear. V lost 1 base to trimming and J lost 0 bases, with 7 bases between them. The CDR3 runs to 16 residues. The germline V gene encodes CDR1 SNHLY and CDR2 FYNNEI. Supplemented by reference TRBV2 and TRBJ1-6, the full variable domain reads EPEVTQTPSHQVTQMGQEVILRCVPISNHLYFYWYRQILGQKVEFLVSFYNNEISEKSEIFDDQFSVERPDGSNFTLKIRSTKLEDSAMYFCASSEDSSSYNSPLHFGNGTRLTVT.

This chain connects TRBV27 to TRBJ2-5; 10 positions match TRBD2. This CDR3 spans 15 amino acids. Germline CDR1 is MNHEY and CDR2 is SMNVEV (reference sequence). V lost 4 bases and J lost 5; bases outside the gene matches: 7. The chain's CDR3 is CASSSQREGRETQYF. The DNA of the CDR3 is TGTGCCAGCAGTTCCCAGCGGGAGGGCCGCGAGACCCAGTACTTC.

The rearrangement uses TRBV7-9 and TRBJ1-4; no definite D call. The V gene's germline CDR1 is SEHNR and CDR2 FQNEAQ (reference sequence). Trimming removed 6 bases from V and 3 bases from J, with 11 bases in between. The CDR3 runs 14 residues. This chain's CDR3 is CASSTGVSNEKLFF. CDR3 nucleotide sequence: TGTGCCAGCAGTACGGGAGTATCTAATGAAAAACTGTTTTTT.

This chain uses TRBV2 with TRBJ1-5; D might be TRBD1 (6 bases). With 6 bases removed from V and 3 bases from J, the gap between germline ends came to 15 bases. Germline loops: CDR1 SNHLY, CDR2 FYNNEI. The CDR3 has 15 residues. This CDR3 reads CASSPIGQYNQPQHF. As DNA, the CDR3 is TGTGCCAGCAGCCCTATTGGACAGTACAATCAGCCCCAGCATTTT. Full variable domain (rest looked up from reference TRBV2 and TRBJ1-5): EPEVTQTPSHQVTQMGQEVILRCVPISNHLYFYWYRQILGQKVEFLVSFYNNEISEKSEIFDDQFSVERPDGSNFTLKIRSTKLEDSAMYFCASSPIGQYNQPQHFGDGTRLSIL.

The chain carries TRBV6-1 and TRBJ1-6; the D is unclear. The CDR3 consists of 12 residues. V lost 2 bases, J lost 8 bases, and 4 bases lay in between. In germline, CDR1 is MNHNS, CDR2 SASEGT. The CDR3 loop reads CASSESHSPLHF. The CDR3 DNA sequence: TGTGCCAGCAGTGAAAGCCATTCACCCCTCCACTTT.

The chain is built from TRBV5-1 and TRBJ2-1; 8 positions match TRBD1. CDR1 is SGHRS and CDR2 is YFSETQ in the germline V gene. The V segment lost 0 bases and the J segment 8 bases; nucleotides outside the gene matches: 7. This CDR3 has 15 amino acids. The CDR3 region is CASSLDRTGRDEQFF. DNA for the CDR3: TGCGCCAGCAGCTTGGATAGGACAGGGAGAGATGAGCAGTTCTTC.

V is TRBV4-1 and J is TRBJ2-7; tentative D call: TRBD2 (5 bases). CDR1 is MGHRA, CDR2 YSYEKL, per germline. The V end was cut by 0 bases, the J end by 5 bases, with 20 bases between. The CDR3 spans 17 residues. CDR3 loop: CASSQDRKVAYPHEQYF. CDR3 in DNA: TGCGCCAGCAGCCAAGATCGTAAAGTAGCGTACCCCCACGAGCAGTACTTC.

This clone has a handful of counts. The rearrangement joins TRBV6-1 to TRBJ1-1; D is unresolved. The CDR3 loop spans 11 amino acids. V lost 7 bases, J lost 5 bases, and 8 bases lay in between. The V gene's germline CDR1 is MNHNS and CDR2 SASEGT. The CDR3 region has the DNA TGTGCCAGCACGCGTTATACTGAAGCTTTCTTT. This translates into CASTRYTEAFF.